This note documents a single T cell receptor (beta chain) sequence. The entry originates in a study of blood T cell repertoires in COVID-19. Study details: The study drew acute and convalescent COVID-19 samples from the United States, Italy and Spain. From T cells, B-cell-depleted T cells, or PBMCs came the material, which was cDNA or gDNA.

In the study's own analysis: Reference gene primer amplification yielded estimated nucleated cell counts. The method was immunoSEQ multiplex PCR; TCRdb's version includes in-frame clones alone and lacks a portion of them. V, J and clone size derive from that table, while D and trimming were established from the DNA sequence. This table holds over 100,000 clones, roughly 78% found once. Sequencing used peripheral blood. The source of this sequence is a man between 60 and 70 years old with active or convalescent COVID-19.

The CDR3 reads CASSLGYREETQYF. The CDR3 nucleotides are TGTGCCAGCAGCTTGGGTTATCGGGAAGAGACCCAGTACTTC. V usage is TRBV11-3 and J usage is TRBJ2-5; D remains unclear. CDR1 and CDR2 (germline): SGHNT, YENEEA. This CDR3 spans 14 amino acids. Trimming removed 3 bases from V and 3 bases from J, with 11 bases in between. The full variable domain, completed using reference TRBV11-3 and TRBJ2-5, is EAGVVQSPRYKIIEKKQPVAFWCNPISGHNTLYWYLQNLGQGPELLIRYENEEAVDDSQLPKDRFSAERLKGVDSTLKIQPAELGDSAVYLCASSLGYREETQYFGPGTRLLVL.